Given below is one TCR beta chain in context. Source study methods: The authors estimated nucleated cell counts from reference gene primer amplification. Measured with immunoSEQ multiplex PCR; TCRdb has only the in-frame clones, and not every one. V and J calls and clone size are as listed in that table; D and trimming were resolved from the DNA. The data contain about 140,000 clones, about 76% of them singletons. This sample was included in a study of blood T cell repertoires in COVID-19. Study context: Acute and convalescent COVID-19 specimens originated in the United States, Italy and Spain. T cells, B-cell-depleted T cells, or PBMCs provided the cDNA or gDNA that served as material.

The V end lost 4 bases, the J end lost 5 bases, and 23 bases lay between the germline ends. This CDR3 spans 17 amino acids. Germline V gives CDR1 SGHDN, CDR2 FVKESK. This chain connects TRBV14 to TRBJ1-1; no clear D gene. The receptor's source is an older man with acute or convalescent COVID-19. The sequenced sample consisted of peripheral blood. The CDR3 coding sequence is TGTGCCAGCAGCCCACTAGAGGAGGAATCGGGAGGAACTGAAGCTTTCTTT. Residues: CASSPLEEESGGTEAFF.